Listed below are T cell receptor beta chains from one sample, sequenced in a study of cytomegalovirus exposure and HLA in healthy donors. The data were produced by immunoSEQ multiplex PCR, yet TCRdb's version contains in-frame clones alone and is incomplete. The data show nearly 80,000 clones, with 60% to 85% seen just once and roughly 22% held by the top ten. The material sequenced was PBMCs. The receptors shown here come from a woman aged 40-49 years in good health and CMV-seropositive. CDR3s include the opening cysteine and the closing phenylalanine or tryptophan. Each record gives: D gene, V gene, clone size, J gene, CDR3 protein, CDR3 DNA. D genes are given only for firm matches. Clone sizes are given selectively: once, few, many, or a class where the clone is expanded.

TRBD1	TRBV5-6	-	TRBJ2-5	CASSLDRRGPQETQYF	TGTGCCAGCAGCTTGGATCGCAGGGGGCCCCAAGAGACCCAGTACTTC
TRBD1	TRBV29-1	-	TRBJ1-5	CSVEGRQGAFFFNQPQHF	TGCAGCGTTGAAGGGCGACAGGGGGCGTTTTTTTTTAATCAGCCCCAGCATTTT
TRBD1	TRBV23-1	-	TRBJ1-2	CASTQEAPGQGCGYTF	TGCGCCAGCACCCAAGAGGCCCCCGGACAGGGTTGTGGCTACACCTTC
-	TRBV28	-	TRBJ1-1	CASSSPTGPNTEAFF	TGTGCCAGCAGCTCTCCGACAGGTCCCAACACTGAAGCTTTCTTT
TRBD1	TRBV29-1	-	TRBJ2-2	CSVGTGVTGELFF	TGCAGCGTCGGGACAGGGGTCACCGGGGAGCTGTTTTTT
-	TRBV5-1	-	TRBJ2-1	CASSLLSVIYNEQFF	TGCGCCAGCAGCTTGCTTAGCGTGATATACAATGAGCAGTTCTTC
-	TRBV5-1	-	TRBJ2-7	CASSPGGISYEQYF	TGCGCCAGCAGCCCAGGGGGGATCTCCTACGAGCAGTACTTC
TRBD2	TRBV6-1	-	TRBJ2-3	CASSRAGLADTQYF	TGTGCCAGCAGCAGAGCGGGGTTAGCAGATACGCAGTATTTT
-	TRBV9	-	TRBJ2-2	CASSAGTNTGELFF	TGTGCCAGCAGCGCCGGGACAAACACCGGGGAGCTGTTTTTT
-	TRBV5-1	once	TRBJ1-1	CASSLRPTGSEAFF	TGCGCCAGCAGCTTGAGGCCTACGGGGTCTGAAGCTTTCTTT
-	TRBV5-1	-	TRBJ2-1	CASSLEQGRGNEQFF	TGCGCCAGCAGCTTGGAACAGGGAAGGGGGAATGAGCAGTTCTTC
TRBD1	TRBV30	-	TRBJ2-4	CAWSARGRGIQYF	TGTGCCTGGAGTGCCAGGGGGCGCGGCATTCAGTACTTC
-	TRBV5-1	-	TRBJ1-4	CASSLTVTNEKLFF	TGCGCCAGCAGCTTGACAGTTACTAATGAAAAACTGTTTTTT
-	TRBV5-6	-	TRBJ1-1	CASAGGVNTEAFF	TGTGCCAGCGCTGGGGGGGTGAACACTGAAGCTTTCTTT
TRBD2	TRBV28	few	TRBJ2-4	CASKGAGAPGNIQYF	TGTGCCAGCAAGGGAGCGGGAGCCCCGGGGAACATTCAGTACTTC
-	TRBV27	-	TRBJ2-7	CASSKQGGSYEQYF	TGTGCCAGCAGTAAACAGGGTGGGAGCTACGAGCAGTACTTC
TRBD1	TRBV9	-	TRBJ1-5	CASSVGQGPNQPQHF	TGTGCCAGCAGCGTAGGACAGGGCCCCAATCAGCCCCAGCATTTT
TRBD2	TRBV19	-	TRBJ2-1	CASSIGLGLTNEQFF	TGTGCCAGTAGTATAGGGTTGGGACTAACAAATGAGCAGTTCTTC
TRBD1	TRBV6-6	few	TRBJ2-7	CASRNLRDSSYEQYF	TGTGCCAGCAGAAACCTTCGGGACAGTTCCTACGAGCAGTACTTC
-	TRBV5-1	-	TRBJ2-3	CASSLGSGLASTDTQYF	TGCGCCAGCAGCTTGGGTAGCGGCCTAGCTAGCACAGATACGCAGTATTTT
-	TRBV30	-	TRBJ1-2	CAWRTLGGARDYGYTF	TGTGCCTGGAGAACTCTAGGGGGGGCGCGCGACTATGGCTACACCTTC
-	TRBV9	-	TRBJ1-3	CASSEQKSRRSGNTIYF	TGTGCCAGCAGCGAGCAGAAATCCAGGCGTTCTGGAAACACCATATATTTT
-	TRBV14	-	TRBJ2-7	CASSQARIYEQYF	TGTGCCAGCAGCCAGGCTAGGATCTACGAGCAGTACTTC
TRBD2	TRBV6-4	-	TRBJ2-3	CASSEGTSGGADTQYF	TGTGCCAGCAGTGAAGGGACTAGCGGGGGGGCAGATACGCAGTATTTT
-	TRBV29-1	-	TRBJ2-1	CSVVLRSSYNEQFF	TGCAGCGTCGTATTACGGAGCTCCTACAATGAGCAGTTCTTC
TRBD1	TRBV15	-	TRBJ2-5	CATSKTTGGAFQETQYF	TGTGCCACCAGCAAAACGACAGGGGGAGCCTTCCAAGAGACCCAGTACTTC
-	TRBV18	-	TRBJ2-7	CASSSGQGSYEQYF	TGTGCCAGCTCAAGTGGGCAGGGGTCCTACGAGCAGTACTTC
-	TRBV5-8	-	TRBJ1-4	CASSTPGGTGVGKLFF	TGTGCCAGCAGCACCCCCGGGGGGACGGGGGTTGGAAAACTGTTTTTT
-	TRBV30	-	TRBJ2-3	CAWGGARAGPDTQYF	TGTGCCTGGGGGGGGGCCAGAGCGGGGCCAGATACGCAGTATTTT
TRBD2	TRBV9	-	TRBJ2-1	CASSVSWGLAGNEQFF	TGTGCCAGCAGCGTATCCTGGGGACTAGCGGGCAATGAGCAGTTCTTC
TRBD1	TRBV2	few	TRBJ2-7	CASSVDRGYEQYF	TGTGCCAGCAGTGTCGACAGGGGCTACGAGCAGTACTTC
TRBD1	TRBV2	-	TRBJ2-5	CASSEWRQGAYETQYF	TGTGCCAGCAGTGAATGGCGCCAGGGGGCCTATGAGACCCAGTACTTC
-	TRBV2	-	TRBJ2-7	CASSEARGGYEQYF	TGTGCCAGCAGTGAAGCGCGAGGGGGATACGAGCAGTACTTC
TRBD2	TRBV6-1	-	TRBJ2-7	CASSETGGRGVYERYF	TGTGCCAGCAGTGAAACAGGTGGGAGGGGAGTCTACGAGCGGTACTTC